This T cell receptor (beta chain) was obtained from a study of tumor-infiltrating lymphocytes in primary liver carcinoma. Across the whole study: The study reported T1-T3 N0M0 tumors spanning 4.2 to 10 cm.

cDNA specific to TCR beta was made from approximately 0.55 ug of total RNA, with a constant-region primer employed for priming. Slightly modified ARM-PCR, run as three nested multiplex PCR rounds, produced the TCR beta libraries. Rounds one and two of PCR, each of roughly 10 cycles, were primed with TRBV1-TRBV30 forward primers and a C-beta reverse primer. TCRdb reanalysed the multiplex PCR reads using MiXCR and keeps one entry per CDR3 protein. The table has more than 150,000 distinct CDR3 sequences, about 60% seen once. CDR1 and CDR2 from the germline V gene are SQVTM and ANQGSEA. V lost 4 bases and J lost 15; bases outside the gene matches: 6. CDR3 length equals 12 residues. The sample holds a few counts of this clonotype. What it binds is not known. Study-wide results and limits: The study found tumor-adjacent and tumor-blood pairs overlapped less than tumor region pairs.

It was unsorted whole blood that yielded blood RNA, and germline DNA was also extracted. The patients, who had chronic HBV infection, were treatment-naive (untreated). Sequencing input: peripheral blood. The chain joins TRBV29-1 to TRBJ2-1; 13 bases are shared with TRBD2. This clonotype was obtained from a middle-aged man with primary liver carcinoma and hepatitis B virus infection. CDR3 amino acids: CSVGTSGSPRFF. In DNA, the CDR3 is TGCAGCGTTGGGACTAGCGGGAGCCCAAGGTTCTTC.